The entry that follows covers one T cell receptor (beta chain) sequence. Which antigen it targets is not known. Base-call qualities are not available, and no considerably larger clone is one nucleotide away. These data are taken from a study of blood T cells in healthy people across ages (dated by TCRdb to about 2015). At the level of the whole study: Template switching captured roughly one uniquely barcoded TCR beta cDNA molecule per two T cells in model experiments. The study measured age-related changes in TCR beta repertoire diversity using deep sequencing normalized with unique cDNA molecular identifiers. The donors were divided into four age groups: young (average around 16 years), middle-aged (approximately 39), aged (about 61) and long-lived (about 79). To avoid experimental bias, donors of different ages were distributed randomly across sequencing lanes. Using the same blood draw, the study looked at two additional independent replicas of 1 million unique cDNA reads for two donors, one aged 18 to 30 and the other aged 80 or older. What the authors observed across the whole study: Compared with the aged group, more naive CD4+ T cells, fewer expanded clones and increased TCR diversity were shown by the long-lived group, suggesting age selection. Estimates of total diversity from one million sequenced T cells were regarded as lower bounds and underestimates. Since profiling was done on bulk unsorted PBMCs, naive and antigen-experienced compartments could not be conclusively compared. Because the CMV infection status of the donors was unknown, age-related changes in expanded clonotypes may potentially have been confounded. Observed TCR beta diversity per million T cells fell roughly linearly with age, and a significant reduction was already apparent by age about 43. The percentage of naive T cells measured by flow cytometry correlated strongly with observed TCR beta diversity.

Receptor amplification or capture employed 5' RACE. Instrument on record: Illumina HiSeq 2500. The second PCR ran for roughly 7 to 11 cycles and used a J-beta primer mix along with a sample-barcoded 5' primer. Each TCR beta cDNA molecule received a unique molecular identifier from a template-switch 5' adaptor carrying 12 random nucleotides. At least 2.5 million CDR3-containing paired-end reads were obtained from each sample. The Mint cDNA synthesis kit, primed by a TRBC-specific oligonucleotide, was used to synthesize first-strand cDNA from all RNA. Following uracil-DNA glycosylase treatment, all cDNA underwent a first 18-cycle PCR with the universal primers M1SS and BC2_uni_R. In the authors' own workflow: For normalization, 1 million high-quality reads were randomly selected from each sample, with every read carrying a distinct molecular identifier. Instead of being binned into consensus sequences, reads that shared molecular identifiers were thrown out. MiTCR, set to a Q25 quality threshold and the strictest error-elimination algorithm, was used for CDR3 identification, clonotype clustering and error correction. A nonparametric unseen species model with Euler transformation was used to estimate lower-bound total TCR beta diversity. Using fastp at Q25 and MiXCR, TCRdb reprocessed the public reads and kept productive beta chains. Entries that share a CDR3 protein sequence are merged under the most common genes and DNA. The V and J calls, along with clone size, are taken from TCRdb and not from the paper's own processing. In all, the sample holds some 1.7 million distinct CDR3 sequences, and 25% to 30% of those were seen once. The ten largest clones add up to over 7% of the sample.

According to the germline V gene (reference sequence), CDR1 reads SGHKS and CDR2 reads YYEKEE. The CDR3 goes from the cysteine to the phenylalanine over 15 residues. Just CDR3 DNA is preserved here, 45 bases in frame from base 1. Between the V and J ends, shortened by 4 bases and 2 bases respectively, the junction contains 12 bases. Systemically healthy Caucasian individuals from Russia, some 36 in total and aged about 6 to 95 years, were included as donors. Approximately 10 milliliters of peripheral blood were collected from each donor into EDTA-treated Vacutainer tubes. Ficoll-Paque density-gradient centrifugation was used to isolate PBMCs, with at least 7 million per sample. Total RNA, at least 5 micrograms per sample, was extracted from PBMCs with Trizol reagent. Naive CD45RAhigh/CD27high T cell percentages were measured by flow cytometry on a PBMC aliquot from every donor.

The chain employs TRBV5-5 and TRBJ1-4; the D gene is perhaps TRBD1, from 6 matching bases. This clonotype originated in a woman younger than 45 in good health. The sample was blood. The CDR3 protein sequence reads: CASSPPGATNEKLFF. The base sequence is TGTGCCAGCAGCCCCCCGGGGGCGACTAATGAAAAACTGTTTTTT.